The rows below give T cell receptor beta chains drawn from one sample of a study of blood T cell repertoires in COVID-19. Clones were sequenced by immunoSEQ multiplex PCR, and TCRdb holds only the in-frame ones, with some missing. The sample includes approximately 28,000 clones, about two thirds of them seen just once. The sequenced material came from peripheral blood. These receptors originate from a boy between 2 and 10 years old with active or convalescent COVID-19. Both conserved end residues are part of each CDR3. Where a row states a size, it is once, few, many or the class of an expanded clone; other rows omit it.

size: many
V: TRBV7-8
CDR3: CASSLAQLWDTANTGELFF

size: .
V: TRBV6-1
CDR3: CASSAVRTGSKWAQYF

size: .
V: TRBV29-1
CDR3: CSVRLWADTQYF

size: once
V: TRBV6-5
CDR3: CASKRGGADTQYF

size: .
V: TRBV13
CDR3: CASSFHSTEAFF

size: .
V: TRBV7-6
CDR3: CASSLGVGTVSYEQYF

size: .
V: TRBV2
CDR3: CASSVRGGINTQYF

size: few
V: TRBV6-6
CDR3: CASSYSIEDSNSPLHF

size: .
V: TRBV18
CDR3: CASSLLQGVGGYTF

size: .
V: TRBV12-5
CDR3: CASGLVTSGRGNEQFF

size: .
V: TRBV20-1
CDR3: CSANDRAQETQYF

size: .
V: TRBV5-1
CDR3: CASSRISGTYNEQFF

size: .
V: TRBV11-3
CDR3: CASSRGGSNQYF

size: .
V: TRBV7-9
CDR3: CASSRVTIGARYGYTF

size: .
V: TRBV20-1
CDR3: CRGGQSYGYTF

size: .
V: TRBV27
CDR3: CASSLGTTDTQYF

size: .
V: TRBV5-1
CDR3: CASSLGDRGLTGANVLTF

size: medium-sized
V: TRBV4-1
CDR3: CASSQDGMNTGELFF

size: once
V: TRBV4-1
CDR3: CASSQVGRSFDQPQHF

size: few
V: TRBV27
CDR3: CASFSGSGTDTQYF